This T cell receptor (beta chain) came from a study of blood T cell repertoires in COVID-19 (dated by TCRdb to 2018 to 2020). In terms of the full investigation: Collaborator samples came from the United States, Italy and Spain and covered acute and convalescent phases of COVID-19. The material from the prospective study consisted of cDNA or gDNA derived from T cells, B-cell-depleted T cells, or PBMCs. Where available, HLA class I and class II types were taken from metadata supplied by the sample provider and were not determined by assay-based typing. Deeply sampled blood TCRbeta repertoires from subjects exposed to, actively infected with, or recovered from COVID-19 were included in the dataset. The repertoires were released in a freely available public database intended as a resource for research on the immune response to SARS-CoV-2. Samples came from the ongoing ImmuneRACE study (first 160 participants) plus 1,254 subjects from 6 global collaborators. The sample metadata nearly always contained a de-identified subject ID, COVID-19 status, age in years and sex. Overall study results and their limits: Clinical and demographic metadata were provided uncurated, with the amount varying by source and participant.

TCRbeta CDR3 regions were amplified from genomic DNA by means of the immunoSEQ Assay, a bias-controlled multiplex PCR. In the source study's methods: Within the assay, amplification of reference gene primers was used to estimate how many nucleated cells each sample contained. To quantify the absolute abundance of each unique TCRbeta CDR3 rearrangement, sequence reads were collapsed and filtered. For each sample, productive Simpson clonality was calculated by taking the square root of Simpson's diversity index across productive rearrangements. TCRdb holds this immuneACCESS table with in-frame rearrangements only. Some clones are missing; in checked studies, unresolved V genes explain under half, and the rest has no known cause. The V and J calls and clone size were taken over from that table, and D and trimming were inferred from the DNA. The sample records roughly 200,000 clones, about 88% of which are singletons. The top ten clones comprise less than 2% of the sample.

CDR1 and CDR2 are drawn from the germline V gene (reference sequence): LNHDA, SQIVND. The CDR3 sequence holds 15 residues, the cysteine and phenylalanine included. Only the CDR3 portion is preserved as DNA: 45 bases, with reading frame beginning at the first base. V is pared back by 8 bases and J by 2 bases, with 19 bases lying between the germline termini. In this sample, this clone turned up once. Its antigen is still unknown. No per-base quality is available; no much larger clone lies one base away. Each collaborating institution followed its own protocols to collect whole blood in K2EDTA tubes. For TCRbeta analysis, collaborators shipped samples in one of three forms: frozen whole blood, isolated PBMCs, or DNA extracted from either of those sample types.

Material for sequencing was peripheral blood. The TCR comes from a man between 65 and 80 years old with acute or convalescent COVID-19. The chain couples TRBV19 to TRBJ2-7, with a tentative D gene TRBD2 over 6 matching bases. The CDR3 region reads CASSSSSDRTYEQYF. The DNA sequence is as follows: TGTGCCAGTTCTTCCTCTAGCGACAGAACCTACGAGCAGTACTTC.